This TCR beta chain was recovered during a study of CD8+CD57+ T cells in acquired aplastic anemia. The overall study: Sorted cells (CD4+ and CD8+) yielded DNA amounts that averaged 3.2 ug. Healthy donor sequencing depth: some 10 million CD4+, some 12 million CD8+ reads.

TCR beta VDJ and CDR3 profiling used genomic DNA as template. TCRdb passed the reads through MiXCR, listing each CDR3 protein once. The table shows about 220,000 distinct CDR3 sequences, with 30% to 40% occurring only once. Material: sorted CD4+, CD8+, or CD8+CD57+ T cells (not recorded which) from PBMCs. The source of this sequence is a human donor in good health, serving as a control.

Written as DNA, the CDR3 is TGTGCCAGCAGTGAATTCGAGGCAGGGGTAGGATACAATGAGCAGTTCTTC. Encoded protein: CASSEFEAGVGYNEQFF. V usage is TRBV25-1 and J usage is TRBJ2-1, with D possibly matching TRBD1 (6 bases). Trimming removed 1 base from V and 4 bases from J, with 17 bases in between. Germline CDR1 MGHDK, CDR2 SYGVNS. The CDR3 contains 17 residues.